The entry that follows covers one T cell receptor (beta chain) sequence. This sample is part of a study of blood T cell repertoires in COVID-19. Turning to the study itself: COVID-19 samples from acute and convalescent phases originated in the United States, Italy and Spain. Sources were T cells, B-cell-depleted T cells, or PBMCs; the material itself was cDNA or gDNA.

The ends lost 1 base at V and 1 base at J; junction bases unmatched: 1. This CDR3 comprises 15 residues. Germline V gives CDR1 MNHEY, CDR2 SVGAGI. How the authors handled the data: Amplification from reference gene primers served as the basis for estimated nucleated cell counts. Here immunoSEQ multiplex PCR was the method, and the copy in TCRdb shows in-frame clones only, minus some. V and J calls and clone size follow that table, whereas D and trimming were derived from the DNA. The table includes about 76,000 clones, approximately 85% detected once. Sequencing was performed on peripheral blood. This chain uses TRBV6-5 with TRBJ2-3, with 8 bases that match TRBD1. The sequence derives from a human donor in a cohort sampled during active COVID-19. CDR3 sequence (DNA): TGTGCCAGCAGTTACTGGGGACAGGGCACAGATACGCAGTATTTT. Translation: CASSYWGQGTDTQYF.